The 18 T cell receptor beta chains given below trace back to one sample, sequenced in a study of T-cell reconstitution after alpha-beta-depleted transplantation in children (dated by TCRdb to 2016 to 2017). The sample's treatment or condition, from its label and the paper: allogeneic hematopoietic cell transplantation with graft depleted of TCRalphabeta T cells and CD19 B cells. Library preparation was by PCR. Reads for this sample came from an Illumina HiSeq 2500. Molecular barcoding was employed in the preparation of TCR libraries, with unique molecular identifiers being used to normalize TCRbeta repertoire quantification. TCRdb trimmed the raw reads at Q25, called clones with MiXCR and kept productive beta chains. When rows share a CDR3 protein, they turn into one entry using the most common DNA and genes. The sample data list 200,000 to 250,000 distinct CDR3 sequences, and approximately 8.9% of these were observed just once. Of the sample, 5% to 7% is held by the ten largest clones.

This specimen consisted of PBMCs, mostly from graft donor cells, obtained 180 days after TCRalphabeta/CD19-depleted stem cell transplant. The receptors were sampled from a male patient younger than 18 who had a stem cell transplant for acute lymphoblastic leukemia, so the T cells may come from the graft donor.

This clonotype was detected ten times or more. The chain carries TRBV6-1 and TRBJ2-3; D perhaps matches TRBD2 (7 bases). This CDR3 spans 15 amino acids. Trimming shortened V by 5 bases and J by 4 bases, and 16 bases separated the two germline ends. Germline lookup yields CDR1 MNHNS and CDR2 SASEGT. The CDR3 DNA sequence: TGTGCCAGCAGTCTCAGAGGGGGGGCCCCAGATACGCAGTATTTT. Translating it yields CASSLRGGAPDTQYF.

This clonotype was recorded many times. The genes are TRBV7-9 and TRBJ1-2; D gene uncertain. The CDR3 consists of 14 residues. V lost 2 bases and J lost 4, with 11 bases in between. From germline, CDR1 is SEHNR and CDR2 FQNEAQ (reference sequence). The CDR3 here is CASSLSKAIYGYTF. CDR3 coding DNA: TGTGCCAGCAGCTTAAGTAAGGCCATCTATGGCTACACCTTC.

This clonotype was seen ten or more times. The genes are TRBV4-1 and TRBJ2-1, with 10 bases identical to TRBD2. V shed 0 bases and J 8 bases; nucleotides not matched to a gene: 13. Germline CDR1 MGHRA, CDR2 YSYEKL. The CDR3 is 18 amino acids. The CDR3, as DNA: TGCGCCAGCAGCCAAGAACCGGCTAGCGGGAGTCTATTACATGAGCAGTTCTTC. Translation: CASSQEPASGSLLHEQFF.

Notes on this clonotype: This may be a read error: a much more frequent sequence differs by one nucleotide. The chain uses TRBV29-1 and TRBJ1-3, with a weak D call TRBD1 (5 bases). This CDR3 spans 14 amino acids. The germline V gene encodes CDR1 SQVTM and CDR2 ANQGSEA. Trimming pared 7 bases from V and 0 bases from J, leaving 13 bases between. The CDR3 bases are TGCAGCGCTGATTCTCAGGGCTCTGGAAACACCATATATTTT. Translation gives CSADSQGSGNTIYF.

This clonotype came up many times. The gene calls are TRBV4-2 and TRBJ2-1; a possible D gene is TRBD1 (6 bases). Trimming left V 0 bases short and J 0 bases short, with 12 bases between. The CDR3 runs to 17 residues. Per the germline V gene, CDR1 is LGHNA and CDR2 is YNFKEQ. The CDR3 region has the DNA TGTGCCAGCAGCCAAGAACCAGGGGTTAGCTCCTACAATGAGCAGTTCTTC. Protein: CASSQEPGVSSYNEQFF.

This clonotype has ten or more counts. V and J are TRBV29-1 and TRBJ2-7, with D possibly being TRBD2 (6 bases). This CDR3 has 15 residues. V dropped 3 bases and J dropped 1 base, with 16 bases sitting between them. CDR1 SQVTM and CDR2 ANQGSEA come from the germline V gene. This CDR3 is CSVDRGAGTSYEQYF. The CDR3 DNA reads TGCAGCGTTGATCGAGGGGCGGGAACTTCCTACGAGCAGTACTTC.

This clonotype appeared many times. V usage is TRBV12-3 or TRBV12-4 and J usage is TRBJ2-1; 11 nucleotides match TRBD1. The CDR3 is made up of 16 amino acids. Trimming cost V 2 bases and J 8 bases; bases outside gene matches: 8. The CDR3 is CASSLSRDRGADEQFF. CDR3 sequence (DNA): TGTGCCAGCAGTTTATCCCGGGACAGGGGGGCAGATGAGCAGTTCTTC.

This clonotype was seen many times. This chain uses TRBV9 with TRBJ2-2, with a possible D match to TRBD2 (5 bases). CDR1 and CDR2 from the germline V gene are SGDLS and YYNGEE. Trimming took off 4 bases at V and 3 bases at J, with 10 bases between the two ends. CDR3 length: 14 residues. CDR3 nucleotides: TGTGCCAGCAGCCCCGGGGTTTACACCGGGGAGCTGTTTTTT. Translation gives CASSPGVYTGELFF.

This clonotype was seen ten or more times. The genes are TRBV5-5 and TRBJ2-7, with 7 bases lining up with TRBD2. The CDR3 runs to 14 residues. The junction had 6 bases not matched to a gene; V was cut back by 4 bases and J by 2 bases. Germline V gene data show CDR1 as SGHKS and CDR2 as YYEKEE (reference sequence). The CDR3 sequence: CASSRGLSAYEQYF. The DNA for the CDR3 is TGTGCCAGCAGCAGGGGACTATCCGCCTACGAGCAGTACTTC.

This clonotype was seen repeatedly, ten times or more. The rearrangement uses TRBV7-4 and TRBJ2-7, with 8 bases that match TRBD1. The germline gives CDR1 SGHVT, CDR2 SQSDAQ. V lost 5 bases and J lost 2; bases outside the gene matches: 8. The CDR3 is made up of 15 amino acids. DNA of the CDR3: TGTGCCAGCAGCCTGGACCGGGACAGGCCCTACGAGCAGTACTTC. Protein: CASSLDRDRPYEQYF.

At least ten counts were recorded for this clonotype. This rearrangement joins TRBV29-1 to TRBJ2-7; 8 nucleotides agree with TRBD1. V trimming: 2 bases; J trimming: 5 bases; junction bases outside the gene matches: 8. The CDR3 spans 14 residues. The germline V gene has CDR1 SQVTM and CDR2 ANQGSEA. The CDR3 protein is CSVELRGPKNEQYF. Written as DNA, the CDR3 is TGCAGCGTTGAACTCAGGGGGCCCAAGAACGAGCAGTACTTC.

This clonotype appeared many times. The chain recombines TRBV24-1 with TRBJ2-3; D remains ambiguous. The CDR3 has 14 amino acids. Germline V gene data show CDR1 as KGHDR and CDR2 as SFDVKD. V shed 5 bases and J shed 2 bases, with 10 bases lying between them. The CDR3 region has the DNA TGTGCCACCAGTGGAGGTAGACCCACAGATACGCAGTATTTT. Protein: CATSGGRPTDTQYF.

This clonotype was counted many times. This chain connects TRBV3-1 to TRBJ2-1; unclear D gene. The germline V gene has CDR1 LGHDT and CDR2 YNNKEL (reference sequence). V dropped 2 bases and J dropped 0 bases, with 11 bases sitting between them. The CDR3 has 16 amino acids. The CDR3 reads CASSQLMTSSYNEQFF. In DNA, the CDR3 is TGTGCCAGCAGCCAACTTATGACGAGCTCCTACAATGAGCAGTTCTTC.

This clonotype was detected many times. The chain uses TRBV11-2 and TRBJ2-1; no clear D. The CDR3 is 12 residues long. Trimming pared 6 bases from V and 9 bases from J, leaving 12 bases between. CDR1 and CDR2 from the germline V gene are SGHAT and FQNNGV. DNA of the CDR3: TGTGCCAGCAGGGCTAAGTTCGTTGAGCAGTTCTTC. Residues: CASRAKFVEQFF.

Regarding this clonotype: A much larger clone lies a single base off, so this may be a read error. This chain uses TRBV7-9 with TRBJ1-2, with 9 bases identical to TRBD1. The CDR3 runs to 12 residues. In germline, CDR1 is SEHNR, CDR2 FQNEAQ (reference sequence). The CDR3 coding sequence is TGTGGCGGAAGGACAGGGGTAGGCGGCTACACCTTC. Translation gives CGGRTGVGGYTF.

This clonotype was detected many times. It is likely a read error, because the conserved phenylalanine at the end of the CDR3 is missing. The chain employs TRBV11-1 and TRBJ1-3; 9 nucleotides line up with TRBD1. The CDR3 runs to 19 residues. The J segment lost 0 bases and the V segment lost 5 bases, leaving 14 bases of the junction unmatched. The V gene's germline CDR1 is SGHAT and CDR2 FQDESV (reference sequence). In DNA, the CDR3 is TGTGCCAGCAGCATACACCTCGGACAGGGGTCATTCTCTGGAAACACCATATATATT. It encodes CASSIHLGQGSFSGNTIYI.

This clonotype was seen repeatedly, ten times or more. The chain employs TRBV28 and TRBJ2-1; 8 bases agree with TRBD2. The ends lost 6 bases at V and 12 bases at J; junction bases unmatched: 7. CDR1 is MDHEN and CDR2 is SYDVKM in the germline V gene. This CDR3 region has 12 residues. The chain's CDR3 is CASSLTAGGQFF. As DNA, the CDR3 is TGTGCCAGCAGCTTAACGGCGGGAGGGCAGTTCTTC.

The sample holds many counts of this clonotype. The chain is built from TRBV12-3 or TRBV12-4 and TRBJ2-7, with 8 bases fitting TRBD1. This CDR3 spans 16 amino acids. V trimming: 1 base; J trimming: 0 bases; junction bases outside the gene matches: 5. The DNA of the CDR3 is TGTGCCAGCAGTTTAGGGACAGGGCTGGTCTCCTACGAGCAGTACTTC. Translating gives CASSLGTGLVSYEQYF.